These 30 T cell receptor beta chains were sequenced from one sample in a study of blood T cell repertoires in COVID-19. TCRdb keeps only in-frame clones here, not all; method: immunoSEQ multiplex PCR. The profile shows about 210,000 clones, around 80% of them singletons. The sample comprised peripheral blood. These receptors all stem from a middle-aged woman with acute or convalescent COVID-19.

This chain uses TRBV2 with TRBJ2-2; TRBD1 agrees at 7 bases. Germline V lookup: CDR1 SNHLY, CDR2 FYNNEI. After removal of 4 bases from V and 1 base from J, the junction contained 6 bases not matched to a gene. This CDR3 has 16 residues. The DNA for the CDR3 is TGTGCCAGCAGTGCACAGGGGCAAAGGAACACCGGGGAGCTGTTTTTT. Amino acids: CASSAQGQRNTGELFF.

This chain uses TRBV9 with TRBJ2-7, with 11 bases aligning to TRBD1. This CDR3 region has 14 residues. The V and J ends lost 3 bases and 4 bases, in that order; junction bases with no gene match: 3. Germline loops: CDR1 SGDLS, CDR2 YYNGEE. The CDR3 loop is CASSDGQGAYEQYF. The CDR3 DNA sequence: TGTGCCAGCAGCGACGGACAGGGGGCTTACGAGCAGTACTTC.

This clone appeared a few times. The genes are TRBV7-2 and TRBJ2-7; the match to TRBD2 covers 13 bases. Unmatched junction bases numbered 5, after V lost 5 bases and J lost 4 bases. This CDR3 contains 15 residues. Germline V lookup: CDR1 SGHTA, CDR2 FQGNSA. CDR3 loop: CASSRGTSGAYEQYF. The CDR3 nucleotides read TGTGCCAGCAGCCGCGGGACTAGCGGGGCTTACGAGCAGTACTTC.

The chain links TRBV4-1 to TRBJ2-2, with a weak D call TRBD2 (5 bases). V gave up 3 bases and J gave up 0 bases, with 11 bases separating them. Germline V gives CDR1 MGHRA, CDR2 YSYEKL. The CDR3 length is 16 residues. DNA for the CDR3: TGCGCCAGCAGCCATCGGGGAGCGGCGAACACCGGGGAGCTGTTTTTT. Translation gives CASSHRGAANTGELFF.

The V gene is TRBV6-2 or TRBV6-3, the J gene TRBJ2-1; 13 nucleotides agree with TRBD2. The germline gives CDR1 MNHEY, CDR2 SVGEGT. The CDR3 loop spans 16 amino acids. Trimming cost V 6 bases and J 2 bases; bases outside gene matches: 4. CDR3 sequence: CASSRLAGGTYNEQFF. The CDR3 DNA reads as TGTGCCAGCAGCAGACTAGCGGGAGGCACCTACAATGAGCAGTTCTTC.

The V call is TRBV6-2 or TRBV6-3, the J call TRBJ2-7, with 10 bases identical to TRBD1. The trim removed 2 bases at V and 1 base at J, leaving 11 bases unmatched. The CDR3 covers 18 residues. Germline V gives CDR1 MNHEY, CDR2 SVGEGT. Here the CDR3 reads CASSYSPTGQGPSYEQYF. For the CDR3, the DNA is TGTGCCAGCAGTTACAGCCCGACGGGACAGGGGCCTTCCTACGAGCAGTACTTC.

This CDR3 reads CASRLAGSRGNEQFF. The CDR3, as DNA: TGTGCCAGCAGACTAGCGGGCTCAAGGGGCAATGAGCAGTTCTTC. The J gene is TRBJ2-1, the V gene TRBV3-1 (or the pseudogene TRBV3-2); 9 nucleotides match TRBD2. J lost 6 bases, V lost 6 bases, and 9 bases had no gene match. The CDR3 length is 15 residues. CDR1 and CDR2 (germline): LGHDT, YNNKEL (reference sequence).

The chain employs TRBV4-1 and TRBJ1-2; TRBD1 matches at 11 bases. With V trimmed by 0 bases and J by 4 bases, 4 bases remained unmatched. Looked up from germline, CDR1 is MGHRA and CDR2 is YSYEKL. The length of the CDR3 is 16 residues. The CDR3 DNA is TGCGCCAGCAGCCAAGAGCGGACAGGGGGCGGCTATGGCTACACCTTC. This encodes CASSQERTGGGYGYTF.

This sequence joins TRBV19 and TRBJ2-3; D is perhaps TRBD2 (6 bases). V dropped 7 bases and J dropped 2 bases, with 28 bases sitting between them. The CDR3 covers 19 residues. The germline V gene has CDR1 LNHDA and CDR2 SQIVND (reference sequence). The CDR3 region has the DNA TGTGCCAGTATCCTCCTAGGGGACCTAGCGCAAGAGAACACAGATACGCAGTATTTT. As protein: CASILLGDLAQENTDTQYF.

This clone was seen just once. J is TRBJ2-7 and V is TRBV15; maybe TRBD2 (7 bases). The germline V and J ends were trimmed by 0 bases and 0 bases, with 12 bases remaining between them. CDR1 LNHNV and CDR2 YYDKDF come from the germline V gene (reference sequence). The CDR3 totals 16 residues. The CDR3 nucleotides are TGTGCCACCAGCAGAGAACATGCGGGGGCCTCCTACGAGCAGTACTTC. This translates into CATSREHAGASYEQYF.

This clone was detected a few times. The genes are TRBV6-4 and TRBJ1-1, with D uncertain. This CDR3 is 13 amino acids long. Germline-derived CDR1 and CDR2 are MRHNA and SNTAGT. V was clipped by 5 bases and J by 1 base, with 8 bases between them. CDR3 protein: CASSTNWNTEAFF. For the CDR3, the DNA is TGTGCCAGCAGTACCAACTGGAACACTGAAGCTTTCTTT.

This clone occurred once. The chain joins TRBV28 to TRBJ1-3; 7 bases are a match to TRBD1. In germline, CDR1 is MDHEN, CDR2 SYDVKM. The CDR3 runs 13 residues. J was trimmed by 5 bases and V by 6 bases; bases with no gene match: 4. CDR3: CASSQQGRNTIYF. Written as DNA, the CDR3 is TGTGCCAGCAGCCAACAGGGGCGAAACACCATATATTTT.

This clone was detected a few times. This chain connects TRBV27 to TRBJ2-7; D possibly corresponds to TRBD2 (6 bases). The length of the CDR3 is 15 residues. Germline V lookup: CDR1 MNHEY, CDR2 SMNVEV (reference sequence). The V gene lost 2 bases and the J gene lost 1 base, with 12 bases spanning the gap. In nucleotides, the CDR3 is TGTGCCAGCAGTTTAACCAGCGGGCCATCCTACGAGCAGTACTTC. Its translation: CASSLTSGPSYEQYF.

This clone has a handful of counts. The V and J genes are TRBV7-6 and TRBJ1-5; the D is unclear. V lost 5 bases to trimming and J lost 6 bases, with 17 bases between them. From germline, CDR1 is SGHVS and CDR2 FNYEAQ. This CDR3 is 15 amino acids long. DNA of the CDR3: TGTGCCAGCAGCCCTTCGATGGGCCTGGGTCAGCCCCAGCATTTT. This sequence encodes CASSPSMGLGQPQHF.

This CDR3 reads CASSDGTGATKTQYF. Here the CDR3 DNA reads TGTGCCAGCAGTGACGGGACAGGGGCTACGAAGACCCAGTACTTC. The V call is TRBV6-1, the J call TRBJ2-5, with TRBD1 identical over 10 bases. V was clipped by 3 bases and J by 6 bases; unmatched bases: 7. This CDR3 is 15 amino acids long. CDR1 is MNHNS, CDR2 SASEGT, per germline.

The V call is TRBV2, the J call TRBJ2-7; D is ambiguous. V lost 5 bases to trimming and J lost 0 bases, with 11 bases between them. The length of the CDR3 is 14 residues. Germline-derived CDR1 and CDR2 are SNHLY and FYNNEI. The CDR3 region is CASSPGRSSYEQYF. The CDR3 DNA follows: TGTGCCAGCAGTCCGGGTCGCAGCTCCTACGAGCAGTACTTC.

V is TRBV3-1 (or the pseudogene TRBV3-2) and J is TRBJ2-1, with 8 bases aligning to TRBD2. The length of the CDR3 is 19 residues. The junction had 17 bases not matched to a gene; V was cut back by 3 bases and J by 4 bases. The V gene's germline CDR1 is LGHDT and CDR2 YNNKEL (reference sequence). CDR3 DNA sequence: TGTGCCAGCAGCCACAAATGCACTAATAAGCGGGAGATATACAATGAGCAGTTCTTC. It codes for CASSHKCTNKREIYNEQFF.

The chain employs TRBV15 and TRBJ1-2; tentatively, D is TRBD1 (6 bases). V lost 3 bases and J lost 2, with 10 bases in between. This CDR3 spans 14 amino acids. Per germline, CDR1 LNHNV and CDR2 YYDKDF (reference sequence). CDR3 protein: CATSSVQGNYGYTF. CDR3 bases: TGTGCCACCAGCAGCGTACAGGGAAACTATGGCTACACCTTC. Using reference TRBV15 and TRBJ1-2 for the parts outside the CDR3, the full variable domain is DAMVIQNPRYQVTQFGKPVTLSCSQTLNHNVMYWYQQKSSQAPKLLFHYYDKDFNNEADTPDNFQSRRPNTSFCFLDIRSPGLGDTAMYLCATSSVQGNYGYTFGSGTRLTVV.

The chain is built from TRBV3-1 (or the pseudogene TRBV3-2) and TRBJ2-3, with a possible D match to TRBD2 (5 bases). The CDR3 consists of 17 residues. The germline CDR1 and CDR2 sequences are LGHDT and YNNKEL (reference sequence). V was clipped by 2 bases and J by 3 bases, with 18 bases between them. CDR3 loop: CASSQRDGLAITDTQYF. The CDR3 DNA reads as TGTGCCAGCAGCCAACGGGATGGGCTAGCCATTACAGATACGCAGTATTTT.

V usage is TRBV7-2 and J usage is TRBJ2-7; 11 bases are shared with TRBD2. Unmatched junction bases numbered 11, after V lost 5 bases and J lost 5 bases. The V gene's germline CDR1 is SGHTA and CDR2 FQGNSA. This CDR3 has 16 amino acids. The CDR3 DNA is TGTGCCAGCAGCCCCTATAGCGGGAGGGCCTTAAACGAGCAGTACTTC. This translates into CASSPYSGRALNEQYF. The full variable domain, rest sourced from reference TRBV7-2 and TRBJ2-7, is GAGVSQSPSNKVTEKGKDVELRCDPISGHTALYWYRQSLGQGLEFLIYFQGNSAPDKSGLPSDRFSAERTGGSVSTLTIQRTQQEDSAVYLCASSPYSGRALNEQYFGPGTRLTVT.

The CDR3 spells CASRLVNWDRDFNQPQHF. In DNA, the CDR3 is TGTGCAAGTCGCTTAGTTAACTGGGACAGGGATTTCAATCAGCCCCAGCATTTT. V usage is TRBV12-2 and J usage is TRBJ1-5; TRBD1 is the table's D call, not checked against the DNA. TRBV12-2 is assigned pseudogene status. The CDR3 totals 18 residues.

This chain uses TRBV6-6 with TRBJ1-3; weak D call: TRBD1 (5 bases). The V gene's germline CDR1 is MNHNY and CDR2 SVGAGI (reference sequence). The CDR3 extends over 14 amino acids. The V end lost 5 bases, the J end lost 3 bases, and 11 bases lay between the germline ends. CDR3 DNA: TGTGCCAGCAGTCGGGGTACAGGTGGAAACACCATATATTTT. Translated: CASSRGTGGNTIYF.

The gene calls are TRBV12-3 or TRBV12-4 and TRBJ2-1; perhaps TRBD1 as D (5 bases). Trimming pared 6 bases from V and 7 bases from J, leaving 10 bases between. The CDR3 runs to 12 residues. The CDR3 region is CASRPGSNEQFF. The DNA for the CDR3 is TGTGCCAGCAGGCCAGGGTCAAATGAGCAGTTCTTC.

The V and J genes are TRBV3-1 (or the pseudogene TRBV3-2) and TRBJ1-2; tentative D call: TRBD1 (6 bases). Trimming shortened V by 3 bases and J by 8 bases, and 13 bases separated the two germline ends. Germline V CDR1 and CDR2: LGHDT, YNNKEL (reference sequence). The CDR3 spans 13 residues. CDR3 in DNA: TGTGCCAGCAGCCACCTAAAGGGGGACGGCTACACCTTC. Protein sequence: CASSHLKGDGYTF.

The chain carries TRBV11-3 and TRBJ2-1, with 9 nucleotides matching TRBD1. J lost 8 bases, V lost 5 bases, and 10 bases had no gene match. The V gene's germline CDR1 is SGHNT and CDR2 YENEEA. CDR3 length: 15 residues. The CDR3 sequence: CASSPHRDRVDEQFF. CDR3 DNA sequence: TGTGCCAGCAGCCCGCACCGGGACAGGGTGGATGAGCAGTTCTTC.

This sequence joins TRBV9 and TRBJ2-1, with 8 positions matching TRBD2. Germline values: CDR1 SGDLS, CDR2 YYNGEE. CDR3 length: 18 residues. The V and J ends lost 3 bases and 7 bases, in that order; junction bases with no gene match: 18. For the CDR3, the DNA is TGTGCCAGCAGCGCAACAACCCCCGGGGGGGCCCGTCGAAATGAGCAGTTCTTC. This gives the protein CASSATTPGGARRNEQFF.

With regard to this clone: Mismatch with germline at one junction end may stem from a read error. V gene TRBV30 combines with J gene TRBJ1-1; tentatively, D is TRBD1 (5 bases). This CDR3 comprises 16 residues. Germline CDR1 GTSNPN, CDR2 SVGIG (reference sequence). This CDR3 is CTWSSLNRGSFPEAFF. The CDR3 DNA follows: TGTACCTGGAGTTCTCTAAATAGGGGTAGTTTTCCTGAAGCTTTCTTT.

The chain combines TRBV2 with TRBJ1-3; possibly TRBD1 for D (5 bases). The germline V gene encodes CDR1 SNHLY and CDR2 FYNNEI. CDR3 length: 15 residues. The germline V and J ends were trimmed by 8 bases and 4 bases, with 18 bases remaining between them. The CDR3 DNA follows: TGTGCCAGCGCCCGCTCAGGCAGGGCCGGAAACACCATATATTTT. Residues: CASARSGRAGNTIYF.

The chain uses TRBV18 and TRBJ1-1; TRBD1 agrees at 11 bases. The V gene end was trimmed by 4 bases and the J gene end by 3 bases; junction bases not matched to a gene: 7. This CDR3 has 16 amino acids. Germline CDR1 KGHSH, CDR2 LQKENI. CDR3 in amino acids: CASSHSDRGLDTEAFF. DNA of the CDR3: TGTGCCAGCTCACATTCGGACAGGGGGCTGGACACTGAAGCTTTCTTT. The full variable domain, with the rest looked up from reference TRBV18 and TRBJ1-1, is NAGVMQNPRHLVRRRGQEARLRCSPMKGHSHVYWYRQLPEEGLKFMVYLQKENIIDESGMPKERFSAEFPKEGPSILRIQQVVRGDSAAYFCASSHSDRGLDTEAFFGQGTRLTVV.

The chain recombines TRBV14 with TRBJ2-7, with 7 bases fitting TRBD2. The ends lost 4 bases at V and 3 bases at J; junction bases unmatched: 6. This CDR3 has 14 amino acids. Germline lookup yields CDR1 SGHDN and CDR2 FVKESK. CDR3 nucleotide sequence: TGTGCCAGCAGCCGGGGGGGGACCGGCTACGAGCAGTACTTC. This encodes CASSRGGTGYEQYF.